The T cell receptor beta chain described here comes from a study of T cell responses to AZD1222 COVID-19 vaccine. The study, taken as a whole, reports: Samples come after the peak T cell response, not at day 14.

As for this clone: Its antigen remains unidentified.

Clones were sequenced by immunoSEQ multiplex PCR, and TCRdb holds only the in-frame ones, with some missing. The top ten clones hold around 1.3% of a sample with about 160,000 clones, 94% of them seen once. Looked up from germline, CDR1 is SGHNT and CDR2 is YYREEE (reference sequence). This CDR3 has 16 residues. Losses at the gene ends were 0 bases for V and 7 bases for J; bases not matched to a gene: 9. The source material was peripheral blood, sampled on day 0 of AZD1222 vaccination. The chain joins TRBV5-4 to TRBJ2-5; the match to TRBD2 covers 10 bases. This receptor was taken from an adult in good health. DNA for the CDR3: TGTGCCAGCAGCTTGGAACTAGCGGGGCTAAGGGGGACCCAGTACTTC. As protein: CASSLELAGLRGTQYF.